Following are 5 T cell receptor beta chains from one sample sequenced in a study of T cell repertoires in cytomegalovirus infection. TCRdb reprocessed the reads via MiXCR and lists one record per CDR3 protein. The data contain 180,000 or so distinct CDR3 sequences, about a sixth of them seen just once; the ten biggest clones take up under 30%. The specimen was CD8+ T cells from PBMCs. The source is a human donor in good health (CMV status not recorded). Some clones in this sample may be carry-over from other donors' samples.

The rearrangement uses TRBV29-1 and TRBJ1-4; 7 nucleotides match TRBD1. The V and J ends lost 7 bases and 7 bases, in that order; junction bases with no gene match: 9. The CDR3 loop spans 13 amino acids. Germline CDR1 SQVTM, CDR2 ANQGSEA. The CDR3 sequence is CSAQQGWAEKLFF. The CDR3 coding sequence is TGCAGCGCCCAACAGGGGTGGGCTGAAAAACTGTTTTTT.

The chain employs TRBV20-1 and TRBJ1-1; 8 positions agree with TRBD1. This CDR3 is built from 18 residues. Per germline, CDR1 DFQATT and CDR2 SNEGSKA (reference sequence). Trimming cost V 0 bases and J 0 bases; bases outside gene matches: 12. The CDR3 is CSARDPLTGEGMNTEAFF. CDR3 bases: TGCAGTGCTAGAGATCCCCTGACAGGGGAAGGGATGAACACTGAAGCTTTCTTT.

The chain links TRBV10-3 to TRBJ2-3; TRBD2 matches at 7 bases. The V and J ends lost 0 bases and 6 bases, in that order; junction bases with no gene match: 6. Germline lookup yields CDR1 ENHRY and CDR2 SYGVKD. This CDR3 comprises 15 residues. Here the CDR3 reads CAISESYGSGDTQYF. The CDR3 nucleotides are TGTGCCATCAGTGAGTCGTACGGTAGCGGGGATACGCAGTATTTT.

This clonotype appeared a few times. J is TRBJ2-7 and V is TRBV7-9; TRBD1 matches at 8 bases. Germline CDR1 and CDR2: SEHNR and FQNEAQ (reference sequence). The junction had 10 bases not matched to a gene; V was cut back by 2 bases and J by 10 bases. CDR3 length: 14 amino acids. The CDR3 coding sequence is TGTGCCAGCAGCTTATCGGGACAGGCCGATTTTCAGTACTTC. Its protein is CASSLSGQADFQYF.

This clonotype has more than one count but fewer than ten. The gene calls are TRBV28 and TRBJ2-7, with no clear D. Trimming removed 3 bases at V and 6 bases at J, with 15 bases between. Per germline, CDR1 MDHEN and CDR2 SYDVKM. This CDR3 has 14 amino acids. CDR3 loop: CASSLDLGMAEQYF. The CDR3 DNA is TGTGCCAGCAGTTTGGATCTAGGTATGGCCGAGCAGTACTTC. The whole variable domain, filled in from reference TRBV28 and TRBJ2-7, reads DVKVTQSSRYLVKRTGEKVFLECVQDMDHENMFWYRQDPGLGLRLIYFSYDVKMKEKGDIPEGYSVSREKKERFSLILESASTNQTSMYLCASSLDLGMAEQYFGPGTRLTVT.